The 5 T cell receptor beta chains given below trace back to one sample, sequenced in a study of technical replicates of blood from several donors. Data came from immunoSEQ multiplex PCR; TCRdb stores just in-frame clones and leaves some out. The sample contains around 90,000 clones, 94% of which appear only once. Sequenced sample: T cells isolated from PBMCs. The receptors were gathered from a human donor in good health.

The V and J genes are TRBV6-6 and TRBJ2-2, with TRBD2 matching 16 bases. Germline CDR1 is MNHNY and CDR2 is SVGAGI (reference sequence). This CDR3 comprises 16 residues. J lost 6 bases, V lost 2 bases, and 0 bases had no gene match. CDR3 residues: CASSYGTSGRAGELFF. The CDR3 DNA reads TGTGCCAGCAGTTACGGGACTAGCGGGAGGGCCGGGGAGCTGTTTTTT.

This clone was seen just once. The chain has TRBV11-3 and TRBJ2-1; D might be TRBD2 (6 bases). The germline CDR1 and CDR2 sequences are SGHNT and YENEEA. The CDR3 loop spans 14 amino acids. V was clipped by 3 bases and J by 6 bases, with 12 bases between them. Here the CDR3 reads CASSLRFGSNEQFF. The DNA for the CDR3 is TGTGCCAGCAGCTTGCGCTTCGGGAGCAATGAGCAGTTCTTC. Full variable domain (rest looked up from reference TRBV11-3 and TRBJ2-1): EAGVVQSPRYKIIEKKQPVAFWCNPISGHNTLYWYLQNLGQGPELLIRYENEEAVDDSQLPKDRFSAERLKGVDSTLKIQPAELGDSAVYLCASSLRFGSNEQFFGPGTRLTVL.

V and J are TRBV28 and TRBJ2-7; 15 nucleotides agree with TRBD2. The CDR3 runs to 18 residues. The V gene end was trimmed by 6 bases and the J gene end by 0 bases; junction bases not matched to a gene: 9. The germline CDR1 and CDR2 sequences are MDHEN and SYDVKM. The CDR3, as DNA: TGTGCCAGCAGGCGACCGGGACTAGCGGGGGGAAGCTCCTACGAGCAGTACTTC. This encodes CASRRPGLAGGSSYEQYF.

The chain combines TRBV5-4 with TRBJ2-5, with D possibly TRBD2 on 5 matching bases. The CDR3 consists of 13 residues. V lost 4 bases, J lost 6 bases, and 13 bases lay in between. Per the germline V gene, CDR1 is SGHNT and CDR2 is YYREEE (reference sequence). CDR3 bases: TGTGCCAGCAGCCCCCGGGATGGGCAGACCCAGTACTTC. This codes for CASSPRDGQTQYF.

V usage is TRBV6-1 and J usage is TRBJ1-5, with D possibly being TRBD1 (5 bases). Trimming took off 6 bases at V and 3 bases at J, with 15 bases between the two ends. Germline-derived CDR1 and CDR2 are MNHNS and SASEGT. This CDR3 has 15 residues. As DNA, the CDR3 is TGTGCCAGCAGGAGATGGGGGGGTCCCAATCAGCCCCAGCATTTT. This gives the protein CASRRWGGPNQPQHF.